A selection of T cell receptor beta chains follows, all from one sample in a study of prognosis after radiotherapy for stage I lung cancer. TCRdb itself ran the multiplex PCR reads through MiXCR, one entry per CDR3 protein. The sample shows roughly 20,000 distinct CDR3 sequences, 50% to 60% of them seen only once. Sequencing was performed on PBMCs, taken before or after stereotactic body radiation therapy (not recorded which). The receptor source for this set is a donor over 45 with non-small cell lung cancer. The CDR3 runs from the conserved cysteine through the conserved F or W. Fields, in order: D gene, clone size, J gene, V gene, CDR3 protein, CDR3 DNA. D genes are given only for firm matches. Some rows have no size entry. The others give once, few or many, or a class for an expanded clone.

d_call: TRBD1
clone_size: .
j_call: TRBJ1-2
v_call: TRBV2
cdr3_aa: CASREGSQGAVYGYTF
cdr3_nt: TGTGCCAGCAGAGAGGGGTCCCAGGGGGCGGTTTATGGCTACACCTTC

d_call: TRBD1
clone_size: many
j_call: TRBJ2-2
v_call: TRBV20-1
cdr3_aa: CSARDRFNTGELFF
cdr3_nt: TGCAGTGCTAGGGACAGGTTTAACACCGGGGAGCTGTTTTTT

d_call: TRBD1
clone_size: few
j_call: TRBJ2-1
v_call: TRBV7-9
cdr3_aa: CASQFLGQGINEQFF
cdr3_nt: TGTGCCAGCCAATTTCTGGGACAGGGGATTAATGAGCAGTTCTTC

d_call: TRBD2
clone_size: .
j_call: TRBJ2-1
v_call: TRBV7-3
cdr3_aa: CASSPLAGVYNEQFF
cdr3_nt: TGTGCCAGCAGCCCGCTAGCGGGAGTTTACAATGAGCAGTTCTTC

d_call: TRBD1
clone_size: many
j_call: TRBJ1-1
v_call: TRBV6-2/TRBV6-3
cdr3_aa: CASSYRQGAEAFF
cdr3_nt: TGTGCCAGCAGTTACCGGCAGGGGGCTGAAGCTTTCTTT

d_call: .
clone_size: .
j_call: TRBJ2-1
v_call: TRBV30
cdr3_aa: CAWSVFGNGNEQFF
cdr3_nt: TGTGCCTGGAGTGTATTTGGGAACGGTAATGAGCAGTTCTTC

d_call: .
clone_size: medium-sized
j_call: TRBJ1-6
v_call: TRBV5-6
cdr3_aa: CASSFTGSNSPLHF
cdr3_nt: TGTGCCAGCAGCTTTACTGGATCAAATTCACCCCTCCACTTT

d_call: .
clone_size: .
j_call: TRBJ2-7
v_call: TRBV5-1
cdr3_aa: CASSLGHHRPEQYF
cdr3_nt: TGCGCCAGCAGCTTGGGTCACCATCGGCCCGAGCAGTACTTC

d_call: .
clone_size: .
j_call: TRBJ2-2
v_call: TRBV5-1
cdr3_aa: CASSLVQGGVGELFF
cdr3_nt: TGTGCCAGCAGCTTAGTACAGGGAGGAGTCGGGGAGCTGTTTTTT

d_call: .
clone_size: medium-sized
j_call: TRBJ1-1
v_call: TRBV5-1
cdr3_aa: CASSLGSGLAEAFF
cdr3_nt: TGCGCCAGCAGCTTGGGTTCAGGGTTGGCTGAAGCTTTCTTT

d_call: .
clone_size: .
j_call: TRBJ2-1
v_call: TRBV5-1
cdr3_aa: CASSPFPLCSYNEQFF
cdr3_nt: TGCGCCAGCAGCCCCTTCCCACTGTGCTCCTACAATGAGCAGTTCTTC

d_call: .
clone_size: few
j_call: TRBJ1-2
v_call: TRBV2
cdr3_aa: CASSERGNGCTF
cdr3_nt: TGTGCCAGCAGTGAACGTGGTAATGGCTGCACCTTC

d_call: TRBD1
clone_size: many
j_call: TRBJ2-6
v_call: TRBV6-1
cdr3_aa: CASTGDRGRSGANVLTF
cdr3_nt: TGTGCCAGCACCGGGGACAGGGGGCGGTCGGGGGCCAACGTCCTGACTTTC

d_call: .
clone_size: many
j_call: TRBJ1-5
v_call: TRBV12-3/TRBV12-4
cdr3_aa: CASSWGANQPQHF
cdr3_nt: TGTGCCAGCAGTTGGGGGGCCAATCAGCCCCAGCATTTT

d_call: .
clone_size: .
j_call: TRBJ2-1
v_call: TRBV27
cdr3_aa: CASSFDRWRNEQSF
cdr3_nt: TGTGCCAGCAGCTTTGACAGGTGGAGAAATGAGCAGTCCTTC

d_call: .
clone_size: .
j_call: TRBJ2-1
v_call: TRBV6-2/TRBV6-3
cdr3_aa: CASRWYYNEQFF
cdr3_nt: TGTGCCAGCAGGTGGTATTACAATGAGCAGTTTTTC

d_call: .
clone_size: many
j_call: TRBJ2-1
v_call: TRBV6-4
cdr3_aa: CASSLSDSLNEQFF
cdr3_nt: TGTGCCAGCAGTTTATCCGACAGCCTCAATGAGCAGTTCTTC

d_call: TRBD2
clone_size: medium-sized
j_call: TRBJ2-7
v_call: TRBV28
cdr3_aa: CASSGTSGSYEQYF
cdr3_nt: TGTGCCAGCAGCGGGACTAGCGGGAGCTACGAGCAGTACTTC

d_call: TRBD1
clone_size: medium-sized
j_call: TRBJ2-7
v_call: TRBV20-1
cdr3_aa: CSARIGTGFNEQYF
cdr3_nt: TGCAGTGCTAGGATAGGGACAGGGTTCAACGAGCAGTACTTC

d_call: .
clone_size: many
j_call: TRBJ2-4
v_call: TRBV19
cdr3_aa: CASRSEIAKNIQYF
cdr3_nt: TGTGCCAGTAGATCGGAAATAGCCAAAAACATTCAGTACTTC

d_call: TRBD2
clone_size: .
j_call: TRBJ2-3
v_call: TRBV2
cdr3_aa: CASSVGTGGALDTQYF
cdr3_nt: TGTGCCAGCAGTGTAGGTACGGGAGGAGCCTTAGATACGCAGTATTTT

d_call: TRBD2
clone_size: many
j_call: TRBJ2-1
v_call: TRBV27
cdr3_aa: CASNLAGLSYNEQFF
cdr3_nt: TGTGCCAGCAACCTAGCGGGTCTCTCCTACAATGAGCAGTTCTTC

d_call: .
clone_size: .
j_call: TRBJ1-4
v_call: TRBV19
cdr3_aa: CASSISRGTSTNEKLFF
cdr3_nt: TGTGCCAGTAGTATTTCGCGGGGGACATCAACTAATGAAAAACTGTTTTTT

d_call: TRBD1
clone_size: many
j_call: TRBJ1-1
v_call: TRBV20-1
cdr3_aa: CSASRGQNTEAFF
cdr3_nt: TGCAGTGCTTCCAGGGGGCAAAACACTGAAGCTTTCTTT

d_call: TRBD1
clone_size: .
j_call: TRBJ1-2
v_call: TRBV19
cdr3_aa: CATQTGGLYGYGYTF
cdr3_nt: TGTGCCACCCAGACAGGGGGCCTTTATGGCTATGGCTACACCTTC

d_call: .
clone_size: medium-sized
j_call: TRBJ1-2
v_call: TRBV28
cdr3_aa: CASSKPQGNYGYTF
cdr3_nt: TGTGCCAGCTCGAAACCCCAGGGGAACTATGGCTACACCTTC

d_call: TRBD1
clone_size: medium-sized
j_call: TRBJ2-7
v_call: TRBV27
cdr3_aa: CASSPNVGTGGTREQYF
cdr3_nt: TGTGCCAGCAGTCCAAATGTAGGGACAGGGGGTACTCGAGAGCAGTACTTC

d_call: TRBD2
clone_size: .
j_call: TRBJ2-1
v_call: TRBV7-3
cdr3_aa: CASSIPGLAGGPNEQSF
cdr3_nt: TGTGCCAGCAGCATTCCGGGACTAGCGGGAGGGCCCAATGAGCAGTCCTTC

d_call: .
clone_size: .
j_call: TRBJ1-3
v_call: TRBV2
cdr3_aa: CASSEKRKTIYF
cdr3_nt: TGTGCCAGCAGTGAAAAACGAAAAACCATATATTTT

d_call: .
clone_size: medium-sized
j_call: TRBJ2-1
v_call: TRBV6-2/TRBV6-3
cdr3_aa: CASRGYYNEQFF
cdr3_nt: TGTGCCAGCAGGGGGTATTACAATGAGCAGTTCTTC

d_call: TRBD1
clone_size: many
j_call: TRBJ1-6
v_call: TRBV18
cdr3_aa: CASSPGQGGSPLHF
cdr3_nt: TGTGCCAGCTCACCGGGACAGGGAGGGTCACCCCTCCACTTT

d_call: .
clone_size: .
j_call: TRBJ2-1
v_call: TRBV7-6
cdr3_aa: CASSPGEWGEQFF
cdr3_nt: TGTGCCAGCAGTCCAGGGGAGTGGGGTGAGCAGTTCTTC

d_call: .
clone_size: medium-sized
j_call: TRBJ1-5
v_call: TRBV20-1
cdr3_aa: CSARESEFQPQHF
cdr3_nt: TGCAGTGCTAGAGAGAGTGAGTTTCAGCCCCAGCATTTT

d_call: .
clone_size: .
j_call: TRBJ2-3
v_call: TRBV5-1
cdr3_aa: CASSLVLRGSSDTQYF
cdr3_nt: TGCGCCAGCAGCTTGGTACTAAGAGGGAGTTCAGATACGCAGTATTTT

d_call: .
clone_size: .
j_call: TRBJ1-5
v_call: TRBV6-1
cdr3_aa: CASSDDPGDKPQHF
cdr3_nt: TGTGCCAGCAGTGATGACCCAGGGGACAAGCCCCAGCATTTT

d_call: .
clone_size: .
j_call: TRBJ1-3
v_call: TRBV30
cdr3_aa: CAWAFRYGNTIYF
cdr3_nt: TGTGCCTGGGCCTTCAGGTACGGAAACACCATATATTTT

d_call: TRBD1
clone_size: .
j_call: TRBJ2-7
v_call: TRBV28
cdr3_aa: CASRMPGQLFYEQYF
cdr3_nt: TGTGCCAGCAGGATGCCGGGACAGCTTTTCTACGAGCAGTACTTC

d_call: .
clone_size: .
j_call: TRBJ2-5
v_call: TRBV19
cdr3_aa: CASTSSPSGETQYF
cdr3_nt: TGTGCCAGCACCTCTAGCCCCTCAGGGGAGACCCAGTACTTC

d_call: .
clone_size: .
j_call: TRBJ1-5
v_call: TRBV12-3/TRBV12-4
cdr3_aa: CASSYDQPQHF
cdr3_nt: TGTGCCAGCAGTTATGATCAGCCCCAGCATTTT

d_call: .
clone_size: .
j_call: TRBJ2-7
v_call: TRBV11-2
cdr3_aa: CASSLGVYEQYF
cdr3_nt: TGTGCCAGCAGCTTAGGAGTTTACGAGCAGTACTTC

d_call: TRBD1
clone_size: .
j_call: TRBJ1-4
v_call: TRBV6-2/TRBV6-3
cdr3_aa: CASSTGTGGLTNEKLFF
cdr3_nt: TGTGCCAGCAGTACCGGGACAGGGGGCTTAACTAATGAAAAACTGTTTTTT

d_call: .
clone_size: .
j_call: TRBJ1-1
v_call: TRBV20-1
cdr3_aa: CSAQPSQGGAFF
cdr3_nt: TGCAGTGCCCAACCCTCACAGGGAGGTGCTTTCTTT

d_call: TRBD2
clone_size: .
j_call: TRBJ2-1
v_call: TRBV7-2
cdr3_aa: CASSSLAGGNEQFF
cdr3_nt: TGTGCCAGCAGCTCATTAGCGGGAGGAAATGAGCAGTTCTTC

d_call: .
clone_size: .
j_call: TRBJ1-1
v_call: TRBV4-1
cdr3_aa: CASSTREASEAFF
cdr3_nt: TGCGCCAGCAGCACCCGGGAGGCGTCTGAAGCTTTCTTT

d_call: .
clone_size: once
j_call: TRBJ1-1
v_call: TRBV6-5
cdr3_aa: CASSWGAVTEAFF
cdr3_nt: TGTGCCAGCAGTTGGGGGGCGGTCACTGAAGCCTTCTTT

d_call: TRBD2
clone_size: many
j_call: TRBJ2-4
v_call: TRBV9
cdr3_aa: CASSVVSGSPFLAKNIQYF
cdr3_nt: TGTGCCAGCAGCGTAGTTAGCGGGAGTCCCTTTCTAGCCAAAAACATTCAGTACTTC

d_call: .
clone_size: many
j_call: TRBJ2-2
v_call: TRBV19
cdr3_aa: CASSTRQASGTGELFF
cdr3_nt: TGTGCCAGTAGTACGAGACAGGCCTCGGGGACCGGGGAGCTGTTTTTT

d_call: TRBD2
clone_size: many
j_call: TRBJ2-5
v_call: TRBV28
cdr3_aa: CASSLYGGGLQETQYF
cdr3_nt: TGTGCCAGCAGTTTATATGGGGGGGGACTCCAAGAGACCCAGTACTTC

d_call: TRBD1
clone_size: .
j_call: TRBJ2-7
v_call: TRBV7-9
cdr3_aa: CASILRDRGNEQYF
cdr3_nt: TGTGCCAGCATCTTAAGGGACAGGGGTAACGAGCAGTACTTC

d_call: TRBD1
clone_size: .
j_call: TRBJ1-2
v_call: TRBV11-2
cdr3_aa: CASSRVTGGGYTF
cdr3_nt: TGTGCCAGCAGCAGAGTAACAGGGGGTGGCTACACCTTC

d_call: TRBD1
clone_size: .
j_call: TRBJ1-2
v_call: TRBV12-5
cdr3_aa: CASGPGQGNVCYTF
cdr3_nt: TGTGCTAGTGGTCCGGGACAGGGGAATGTCTGTTACACCTTC

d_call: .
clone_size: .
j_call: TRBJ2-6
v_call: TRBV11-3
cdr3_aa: CASSLRGSGANVLTF
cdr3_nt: TGTGCCAGCAGCTTAAGGGGTTCTGGGGCCAACGTCCTGACTTTC

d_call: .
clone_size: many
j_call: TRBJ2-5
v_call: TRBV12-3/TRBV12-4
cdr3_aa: CASSLGLSPQETQYF
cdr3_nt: TGTGCCAGCAGTTTAGGACTCAGCCCCCAAGAGACCCAGTACTTC

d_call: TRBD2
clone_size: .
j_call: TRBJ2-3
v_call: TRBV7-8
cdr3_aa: CASSHPGREGPDTQYF
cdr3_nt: TGTGCCAGCAGCCACCCGGGACGGGAGGGCCCAGATACGCAGTATTTT

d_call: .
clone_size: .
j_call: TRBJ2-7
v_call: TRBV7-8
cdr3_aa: CASSLVSLVYEQYF
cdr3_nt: TGTGCCAGCAGCTTAGTTTCTCTTGTCTACGAGCAGTACTTC